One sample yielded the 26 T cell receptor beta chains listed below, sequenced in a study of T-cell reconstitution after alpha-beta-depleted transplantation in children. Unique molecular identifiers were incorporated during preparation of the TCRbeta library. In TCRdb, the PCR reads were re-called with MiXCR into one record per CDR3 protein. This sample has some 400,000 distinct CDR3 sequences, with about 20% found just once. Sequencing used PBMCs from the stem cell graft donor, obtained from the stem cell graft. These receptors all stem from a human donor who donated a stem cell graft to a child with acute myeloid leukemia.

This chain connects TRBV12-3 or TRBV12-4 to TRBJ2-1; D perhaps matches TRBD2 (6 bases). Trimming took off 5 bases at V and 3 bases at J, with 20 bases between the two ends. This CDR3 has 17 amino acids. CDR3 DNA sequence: TGTGCCAGCAGTCCCCAGGCGGTGCTAGCGAGCTACAATGAGCAGTTCTTC. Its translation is CASSPQAVLASYNEQFF.

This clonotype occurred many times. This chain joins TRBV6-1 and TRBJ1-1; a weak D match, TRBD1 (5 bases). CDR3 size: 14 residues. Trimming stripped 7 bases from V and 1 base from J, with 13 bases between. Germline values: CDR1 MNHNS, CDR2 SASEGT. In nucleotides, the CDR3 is TGTGCCAGCAATCCAGGGCGGTGGAACACTGAAGCTTTCTTT. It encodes CASNPGRWNTEAFF.

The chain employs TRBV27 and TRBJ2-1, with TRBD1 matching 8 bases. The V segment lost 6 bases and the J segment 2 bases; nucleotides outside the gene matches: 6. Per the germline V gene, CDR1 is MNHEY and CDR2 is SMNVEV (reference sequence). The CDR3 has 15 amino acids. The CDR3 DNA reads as TGTGCCAGCAGGGGCTGGGACAGGACCTACAATGAGCAGTTCTTC. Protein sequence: CASRGWDRTYNEQFF.

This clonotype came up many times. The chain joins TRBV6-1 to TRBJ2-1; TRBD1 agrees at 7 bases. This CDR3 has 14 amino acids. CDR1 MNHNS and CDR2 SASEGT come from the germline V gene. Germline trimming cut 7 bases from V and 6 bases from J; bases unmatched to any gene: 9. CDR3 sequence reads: CASNPDRTANEQFF. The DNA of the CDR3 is TGTGCCAGCAACCCGGACAGGACCGCCAATGAGCAGTTCTTC.

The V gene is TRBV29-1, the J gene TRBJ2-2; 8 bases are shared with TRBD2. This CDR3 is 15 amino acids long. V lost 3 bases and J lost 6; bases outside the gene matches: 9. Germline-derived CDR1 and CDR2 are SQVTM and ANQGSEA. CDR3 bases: TGCAGCGTTGAGATCCGGGAGGGGACTCCCGGGGAGCTGTTTTTT. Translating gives CSVEIREGTPGELFF.

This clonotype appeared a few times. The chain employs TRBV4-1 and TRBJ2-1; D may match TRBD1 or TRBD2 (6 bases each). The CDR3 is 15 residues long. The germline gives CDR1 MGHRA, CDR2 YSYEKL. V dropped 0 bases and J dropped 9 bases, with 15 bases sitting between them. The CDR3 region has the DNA TGCGCCAGCAGCCAAGATAGCGGACAGTACCGTGAGCAGTTCTTC. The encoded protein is CASSQDSGQYREQFF.

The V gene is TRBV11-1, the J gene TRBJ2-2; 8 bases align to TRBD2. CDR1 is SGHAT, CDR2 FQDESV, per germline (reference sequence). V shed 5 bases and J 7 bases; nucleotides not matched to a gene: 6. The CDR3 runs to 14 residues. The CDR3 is CASSTGLAGGELFF. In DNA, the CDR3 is TGTGCCAGCAGCACCGGACTAGCTGGCGGGGAGCTGTTTTTT.

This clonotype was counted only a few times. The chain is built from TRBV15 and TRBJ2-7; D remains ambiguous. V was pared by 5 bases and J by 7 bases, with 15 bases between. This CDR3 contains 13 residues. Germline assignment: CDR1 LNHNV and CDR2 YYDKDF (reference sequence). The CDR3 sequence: CATSGSRRREQYF. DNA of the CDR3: TGTGCCACCAGCGGGTCCCGTCGTCGGGAGCAGTACTTC.

This chain's CDR3 is CASSPPVLVDGYTF. The CDR3 bases are TGTGCCAGCAGCCCCCCGGTATTGGTGGATGGCTACACCTTC. This chain joins TRBV21-1 and TRBJ1-2; the table assigns TRBD1, which was not confirmed against the DNA. TRBV21-1 is a listed pseudogene. The CDR3 totals 14 residues.

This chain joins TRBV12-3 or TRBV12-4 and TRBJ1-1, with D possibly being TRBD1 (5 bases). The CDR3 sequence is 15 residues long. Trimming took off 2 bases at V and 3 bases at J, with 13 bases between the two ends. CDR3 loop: CASSLQGLGHTEAFF. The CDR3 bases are TGTGCCAGCAGTTTACAGGGCTTGGGGCACACTGAAGCTTTCTTT.

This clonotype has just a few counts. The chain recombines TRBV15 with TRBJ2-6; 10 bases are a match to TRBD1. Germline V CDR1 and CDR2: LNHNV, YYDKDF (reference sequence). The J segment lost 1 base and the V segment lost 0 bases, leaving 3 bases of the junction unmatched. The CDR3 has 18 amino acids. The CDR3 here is CATSRDRGQGSGANVLTF. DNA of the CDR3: TGTGCCACCAGCAGAGATAGGGGACAGGGGTCTGGGGCCAACGTCCTGACTTTC.

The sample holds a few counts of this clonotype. This CDR3 is CASSQDSRGYEQYF. The CDR3 DNA reads TGTGCCAGCAGCCAAGATTCCAGGGGCTACGAGCAGTACTTC. This chain links TRBV14 with TRBJ2-7; TRBD1 might be the D (6 bases). This CDR3 has 14 residues. The ends were cut back, 0 bases at V and 3 bases at J, with 9 bases in the middle. CDR1 SGHDN and CDR2 FVKESK come from the germline V gene.

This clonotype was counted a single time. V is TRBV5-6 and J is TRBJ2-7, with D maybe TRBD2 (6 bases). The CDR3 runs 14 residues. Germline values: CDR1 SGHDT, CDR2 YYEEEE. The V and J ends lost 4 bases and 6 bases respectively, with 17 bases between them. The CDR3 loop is CASSPGTGLAEQYF. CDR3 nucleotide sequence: TGTGCCAGCAGCCCCGGGACTGGACTCGCCGAGCAGTACTTC.

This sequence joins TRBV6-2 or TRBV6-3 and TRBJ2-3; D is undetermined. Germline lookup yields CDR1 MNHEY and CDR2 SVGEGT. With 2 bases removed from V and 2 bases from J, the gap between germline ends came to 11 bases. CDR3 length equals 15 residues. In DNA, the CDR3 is TGTGCCAGCAGTTACATCAGCAGATACACAGATACGCAGTATTTT. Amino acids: CASSYISRYTDTQYF.

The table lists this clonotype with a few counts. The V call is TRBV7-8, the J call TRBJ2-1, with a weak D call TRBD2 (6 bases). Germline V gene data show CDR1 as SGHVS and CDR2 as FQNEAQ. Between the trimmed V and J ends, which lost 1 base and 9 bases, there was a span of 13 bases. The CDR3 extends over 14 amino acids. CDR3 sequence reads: CASSLVRLGGEQFF. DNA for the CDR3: TGTGCCAGCAGCTTAGTCCGACTAGGCGGTGAGCAGTTCTTC.

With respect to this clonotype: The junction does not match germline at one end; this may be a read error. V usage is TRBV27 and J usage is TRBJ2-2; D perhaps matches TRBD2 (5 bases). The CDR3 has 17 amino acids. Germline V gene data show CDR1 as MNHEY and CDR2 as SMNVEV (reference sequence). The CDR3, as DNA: TGTGCCAGCAGTTTACAGGAGACGACCACCGGTCACGGGAAGCTGTTTTTT. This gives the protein CASSLQETTTGHGKLFF.

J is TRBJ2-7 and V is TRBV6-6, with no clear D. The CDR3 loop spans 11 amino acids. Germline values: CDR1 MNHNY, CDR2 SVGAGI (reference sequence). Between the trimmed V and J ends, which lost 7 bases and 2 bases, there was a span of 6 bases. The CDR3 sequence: CASTQAYEQYF. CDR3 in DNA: TGTGCCAGCACCCAAGCCTACGAGCAGTACTTC.

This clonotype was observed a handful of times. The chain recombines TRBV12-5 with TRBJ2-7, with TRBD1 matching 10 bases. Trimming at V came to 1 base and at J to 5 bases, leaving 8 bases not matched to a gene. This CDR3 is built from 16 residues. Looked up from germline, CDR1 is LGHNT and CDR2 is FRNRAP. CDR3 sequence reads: CASGLATGTGDHEQYF. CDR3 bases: TGTGCTAGTGGTTTGGCAACGGGGACAGGGGACCACGAGCAGTACTTC.

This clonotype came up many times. DNA of the CDR3: TGTGCCAGCAGCCAAGTTGAGACCCAGTACTTC. Its translation is CASSQVETQYF. The chain couples TRBV3-1 to TRBJ2-5; the D is unclear. The germline CDR1 and CDR2 sequences are LGHDT and YNNKEL (reference sequence). V lost 1 base and J lost 5, with 2 bases in between. This CDR3 has 11 residues.

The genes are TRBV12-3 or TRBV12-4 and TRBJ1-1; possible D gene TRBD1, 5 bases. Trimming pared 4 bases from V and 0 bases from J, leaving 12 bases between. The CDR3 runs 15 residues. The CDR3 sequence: CASSSDSTLNTEAFF. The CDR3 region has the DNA TGTGCCAGCAGTTCTGACAGTACCCTGAACACTGAAGCTTTCTTT.

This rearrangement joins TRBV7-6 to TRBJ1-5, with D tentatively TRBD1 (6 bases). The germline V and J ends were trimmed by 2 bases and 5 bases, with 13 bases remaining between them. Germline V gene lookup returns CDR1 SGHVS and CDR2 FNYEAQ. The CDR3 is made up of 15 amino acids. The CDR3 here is CASSLLGGSDQPQHF. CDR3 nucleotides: TGTGCCAGCAGCTTATTAGGGGGTTCCGATCAGCCCCAGCATTTT. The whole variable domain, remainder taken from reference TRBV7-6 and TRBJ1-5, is GAGVSQSPRYKVTKRGQDVALRCDPISGHVSLYWYRQALGQGPEFLTYFNYEAQQDKSGLPNDRFSAERPEGSISTLTIQRTEQRDSAMYRCASSLLGGSDQPQHFGDGTRLSIL.

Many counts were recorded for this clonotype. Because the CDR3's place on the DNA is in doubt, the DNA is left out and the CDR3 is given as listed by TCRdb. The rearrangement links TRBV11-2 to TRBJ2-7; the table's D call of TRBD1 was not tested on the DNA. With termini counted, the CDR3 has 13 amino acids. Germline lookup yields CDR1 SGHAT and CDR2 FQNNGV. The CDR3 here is CASSFGAGYEQYF.

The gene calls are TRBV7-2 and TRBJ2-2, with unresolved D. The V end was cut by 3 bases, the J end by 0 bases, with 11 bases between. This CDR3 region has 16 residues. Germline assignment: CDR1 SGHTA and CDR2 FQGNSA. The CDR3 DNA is TGTGCCAGCAGCTTTGGACCCTCCCCGAACACCGGGGAGCTGTTTTTT. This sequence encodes CASSFGPSPNTGELFF.

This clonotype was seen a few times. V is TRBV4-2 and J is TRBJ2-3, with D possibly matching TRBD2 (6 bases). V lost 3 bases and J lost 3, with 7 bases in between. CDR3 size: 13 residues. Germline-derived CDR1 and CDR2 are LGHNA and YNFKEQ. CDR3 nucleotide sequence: TGTGCCAGCAGCCAGGCGGGAACAGATACGCAGTATTTT. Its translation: CASSQAGTDTQYF.

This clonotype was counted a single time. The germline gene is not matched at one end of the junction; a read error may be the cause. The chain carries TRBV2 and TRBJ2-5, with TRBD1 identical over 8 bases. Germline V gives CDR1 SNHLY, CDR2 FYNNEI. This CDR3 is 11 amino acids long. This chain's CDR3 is CASSDQDRVGF. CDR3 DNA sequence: TGTGCCAGCAGTGATCAGGACAGGGTAGGCTTC. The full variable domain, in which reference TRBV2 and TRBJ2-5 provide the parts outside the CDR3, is EPEVTQTPSHQVTQMGQEVILRCVPISNHLYFYWYRQILGQKVEFLVSFYNNEISEKSEIFDDQFSVERPDGSNFTLKIRSTKLEDSAMYFCASSDQDRVGFGPGTRLLVL.

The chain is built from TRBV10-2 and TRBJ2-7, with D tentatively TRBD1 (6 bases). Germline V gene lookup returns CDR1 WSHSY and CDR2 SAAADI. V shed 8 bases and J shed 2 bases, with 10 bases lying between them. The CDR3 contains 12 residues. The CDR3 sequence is CASLQGAYEQYF. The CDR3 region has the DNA TGCGCCAGCCTACAGGGTGCCTACGAGCAGTACTTC.